This T cell receptor beta chain was identified in a study of blood T cell repertoires in COVID-19. Study background: Samples taken during acute and convalescent COVID-19 were collected in the United States, Italy and Spain. Nucleic acid was either cDNA or gDNA, and it came from T cells, B-cell-depleted T cells, or PBMCs.

In the 2 weeks before study entry, exposed participants met a COVID-19 case, which was PCR-confirmed or clinician-diagnosed. Original methodology: Amplifying reference gene primers gave estimates of nucleated cell counts. Measured with immunoSEQ multiplex PCR; TCRdb has only the in-frame clones, and not every one. The DNA gave D and trimming, while V, J and clone size come from that table. Of about 250,000 clones detected, about 85% appear once; the ten largest clones hold around 6.3%. This clone was seen more than once but under ten times. Germline V CDR1 and CDR2: MNHNY, SVGAGI (reference sequence). The CDR3 has 14 residues. V lost 7 bases, J lost 4 bases, and 7 bases stayed unmatched.

The chain couples TRBV6-6 to TRBJ2-1; TRBD2 matches 7 bases. Sequenced: PBMCs or T cells enriched from blood (not recorded which). The TCR comes from a woman aged 45-60 years who had been exposed to COVID-19. CDR3 protein: CASNTGGTYNEQFF. The CDR3 bases are TGTGCCAGCAATACGGGGGGTACTTACAATGAGCAGTTCTTC.